Each of the 32 T cell receptor beta chains below was sequenced from the same sample in a study of shared T cell receptors in the human thymus. Libraries were prepared by immunoSEQ multiplex PCR; TCRdb keeps only in-frame clonotypes and omits some of them. This table holds 500,000 to 750,000 clones, around 87% found once. Separately, the same data were catalogued under a study of human thymus T cells.

Material: thymocytes. These receptors all stem from a boy younger than two with a congenital heart defect.

This clone was seen a few times. The rearrangement links TRBV5-1 to TRBJ2-1, with TRBD2 matching over 8 bases. The CDR3 covers 15 residues. The germline CDR1 and CDR2 sequences are SGHRS and YFSETQ. After removal of 2 bases from V and 5 bases from J, the junction contained 6 bases not matched to a gene. This CDR3 reads CASSLRTSKNNEQFF. The DNA for the CDR3 is TGCGCCAGCAGCTTACGGACTAGCAAAAACAATGAGCAGTTCTTC.

The genes are TRBV11-2 and TRBJ2-7, with 9 bases matching TRBD2. Germline CDR1 reads SGHAT; CDR2 reads FQNNGV. J was trimmed by 1 base and V by 7 bases; bases with no gene match: 14. The CDR3 sequence is 17 residues long. The CDR3 loop reads CASTSNGAGGRSYEQYF. The CDR3 DNA reads TGTGCCAGCACCTCAAATGGGGCGGGAGGGAGGTCCTACGAGCAGTACTTC.

V is TRBV5-1 and J is TRBJ2-2; 8 bases are shared with TRBD1. The CDR3 covers 16 residues. Germline assignment: CDR1 SGHRS and CDR2 YFSETQ. The J segment lost 4 bases and the V segment lost 2 bases, leaving 7 bases of the junction unmatched. In DNA, the CDR3 is TGCGCCAGCAGCTTTGGGGGGACAGGCCGCACCGGGGAGCTGTTTTTT. Its protein product is CASSFGGTGRTGELFF.

V is TRBV7-2 and J is TRBJ1-4; D perhaps matches TRBD1 (5 bases). CDR3 length: 16 amino acids. V shed 4 bases and J shed 4 bases, with 16 bases lying between them. Germline-derived CDR1 and CDR2 are SGHTA and FQGNSA. CDR3 sequence reads: CASSSPRWGDNEKLFF. The CDR3 nucleotides are TGTGCCAGCAGCTCCCCCAGGTGGGGGGATAATGAAAAACTGTTTTTT. The entire variable domain, with the rest obtained from reference TRBV7-2 and TRBJ1-4, is as follows: GAGVSQSPSNKVTEKGKDVELRCDPISGHTALYWYRQSLGQGLEFLIYFQGNSAPDKSGLPSDRFSAERTGGSVSTLTIQRTQQEDSAVYLCASSSPRWGDNEKLFFGSGTQLSVL.

This clone came up once. The gene calls are TRBV27 and TRBJ2-3; a weak D match, TRBD2 (5 bases). V lost 5 bases, J lost 0 bases, and 12 bases lay in between. Per germline, CDR1 MNHEY and CDR2 SMNVEV (reference sequence). The CDR3 spans 15 residues. For the CDR3, the DNA is TGTGCCAGCAGTCCCCCTCGAGGGAGCACAGATACGCAGTATTTT. It yields the protein CASSPPRGSTDTQYF.

In this sample, this clone turned up once. The V and J genes are TRBV4-3 and TRBJ2-7; TRBD1 matches at 8 bases. Germline V CDR1 and CDR2: LGHNA, YSLEER. This CDR3 contains 16 residues. The J segment lost 1 base and the V segment lost 1 base, leaving 6 bases of the junction unmatched. In DNA form, the CDR3 reads TGCGCCAGCAGCCAAGGGCCGGGACAGGAATCCTACGAGCAGTACTTC. Translated, it gives CASSQGPGQESYEQYF.

V usage is TRBV5-8 and J usage is TRBJ1-3, with D maybe TRBD1 (6 bases). Trimming removed 5 bases from V and 0 bases from J, with 15 bases in between. CDR3 length: 16 amino acids. Germline loops: CDR1 SGHTS, CDR2 YDEGEE. CDR3 loop: CASRPRGLPSGNTIYF. The CDR3 nucleotides are TGTGCCAGCAGGCCCAGGGGCCTCCCCTCTGGAAACACCATATATTTT. The full variable domain, in which reference TRBV5-8 and TRBJ1-3 provide the parts outside the CDR3, is EAGVTQSPTHLIKTRGQQATLRCSPISGHTSVYWYQQALGLGLQFLLWYDEGEERNRGNFPPRFSGRQFPNYSSELNVNALELEDSALYLCASRPRGLPSGNTIYFGEGSWLTVV.

This rearrangement joins TRBV6-5 to TRBJ2-7; tentative D call: TRBD1 (5 bases). The CDR3 sequence is 15 residues long. Germline assignment: CDR1 MNHEY and CDR2 SVGAGI. With 5 bases removed from V and 4 bases from J, the gap between germline ends came to 18 bases. The CDR3, as DNA: TGTGCCAGCAGTCCACCTCAGGGTTCCCCTTACGAGCAGTACTTC. As protein: CASSPPQGSPYEQYF.

This chain uses TRBV7-9 with TRBJ1-2, with D maybe TRBD1 (6 bases). The germline CDR1 and CDR2 sequences are SEHNR and FQNEAQ (reference sequence). The CDR3 contains 14 residues. V was pared by 4 bases and J by 2 bases, with 11 bases between. CDR3 protein: CASSCRDTNYGYTF. In DNA, the CDR3 is TGTGCCAGCAGCTGCCGGGACACGAACTATGGCTACACCTTC.

The chain carries TRBV5-1 and TRBJ2-1, with 13 bases aligning to TRBD2. Germline V gene data show CDR1 as SGHRS and CDR2 as YFSETQ. The CDR3 covers 18 residues. Losses at the gene ends were 1 base for V and 4 bases for J; bases not matched to a gene: 8. This CDR3 reads CASSLQLAGGPGYNEQFF. In DNA, the CDR3 is TGCGCCAGCAGCTTGCAACTAGCGGGAGGGCCAGGGTACAATGAGCAGTTCTTC.

The J gene is TRBJ2-5, the V gene TRBV29-1; tentatively, D is TRBD2 (6 bases). The CDR3 has 12 amino acids. Germline V CDR1 and CDR2: SQVTM, ANQGSEA. V shed 5 bases and J shed 3 bases, with 10 bases lying between them. The CDR3 DNA is TGCAGCGTTTCTCCGGGAGAAGAGACCCAGTACTTC. Residues: CSVSPGEETQYF.

This chain connects TRBV5-4 to TRBJ2-2, with no clear D. The CDR3 runs to 13 residues. V was cut by 5 bases and J by 5 bases, with 10 bases left in between. CDR1 and CDR2 (germline): SGHNT, YYREEE (reference sequence). CDR3 loop: CASRQDTTGELFF. The CDR3, as DNA: TGTGCCAGCAGACAAGACACAACCGGGGAGCTGTTTTTT.

The chain employs TRBV7-2 and TRBJ2-7; the match to TRBD2 covers 13 bases. The V gene's germline CDR1 is SGHTA and CDR2 FQGNSA. The V gene end was trimmed by 0 bases and the J gene end by 1 base; junction bases not matched to a gene: 3. This CDR3 is built from 17 residues. CDR3 sequence reads: CASSLAGLAGRSYEQYF. Written as DNA, the CDR3 is TGTGCCAGCAGCTTAGCGGGACTAGCGGGAAGGTCCTACGAGCAGTACTTC. The complete variable domain, with remaining parts taken from reference TRBV7-2 and TRBJ2-7, reads GAGVSQSPSNKVTEKGKDVELRCDPISGHTALYWYRQSLGQGLEFLIYFQGNSAPDKSGLPSDRFSAERTGGSVSTLTIQRTQQEDSAVYLCASSLAGLAGRSYEQYFGPGTRLTVT.

This chain connects TRBV20-1 to TRBJ2-7, with D possibly matching TRBD1 (6 bases). The CDR3 extends over 11 amino acids. V was shortened by 5 bases and J by 7 bases, with 12 bases between the two germline ends. CDR1 DFQATT and CDR2 SNEGSKA come from the germline V gene (reference sequence). The CDR3 coding sequence is TGCAGTGCTCATACTAGGGGGGAGCAGTACTTC. Amino acids: CSAHTRGEQYF.

CDR3 nucleotides: TGTGCCATCAGGCGCCCCCAAGAGACCCAGTACTTC. Amino acid sequence: CAIRRPQETQYF. The V call is TRBV10-3, the J call TRBJ2-5, with D uncertain. CDR3 length equals 12 residues. In germline, CDR1 is ENHRY, CDR2 SYGVKD. Trimming shortened V by 6 bases and J by 1 base, and 6 bases separated the two germline ends.

The chain joins TRBV28 to TRBJ1-5; D may be TRBD1 (5 bases). This CDR3 has 14 amino acids. Trimming took off 3 bases at V and 4 bases at J, with 10 bases between the two ends. CDR1 and CDR2 from the germline V gene are MDHEN and SYDVKM. The CDR3 loop reads CASSLGGINQPQHF. Here the CDR3 DNA reads TGTGCCAGCAGTTTGGGGGGGATAAATCAGCCCCAGCATTTT.

V and J are TRBV11-2 and TRBJ1-5, with TRBD1 identical over 7 bases. The V gene end was trimmed by 5 bases and the J gene end by 3 bases; junction bases not matched to a gene: 7. The CDR3 has 15 residues. Germline V gene sequence: CDR1 SGHAT, CDR2 FQNNGV. DNA for the CDR3: TGTGCCAGCAGCCTTTCTGACAGGGACAATCAGCCCCAGCATTTT. As protein: CASSLSDRDNQPQHF.

The chain combines TRBV2 with TRBJ2-7; D perhaps matches TRBD1 (5 bases). The CDR3 is made up of 15 amino acids. With 6 bases removed from V and 2 bases from J, the gap between germline ends came to 17 bases. Germline V lookup: CDR1 SNHLY, CDR2 FYNNEI. The CDR3: CASSYQQEPTYEQYF. The DNA of the CDR3 is TGTGCCAGCAGCTATCAACAGGAGCCCACCTACGAGCAGTACTTC.

The rearrangement joins TRBV30 to TRBJ2-5; D not certain. Gene TRBJ2-7 matches the end of the DNA better, so the J call may be wrong. Germline CDR1 reads GTSNPN; CDR2 reads SVGIG (reference sequence). The CDR3 has 11 residues. CDR3 region: CAWSVVREQYF. The CDR3 bases are TGTGCCTGGAGTGTGGTACGCGAGCAGTACTTC.

This chain uses TRBV5-6 with TRBJ2-7, with 14 bases aligning to TRBD2. CDR3 length: 17 residues. Germline V CDR1 and CDR2: SGHDT, YYEEEE. With 3 bases clipped from V and 2 bases from J, the junction kept 7 bases outside the gene matches. The CDR3 spells CASSYGTSGRRAYEQYF. In DNA form, the CDR3 reads TGTGCCAGCAGCTACGGGACTAGCGGGAGAAGGGCCTACGAGCAGTACTTC.

On this clone itself: At the DNA level, this CDR3 is encoded by other sequences in the same sample as well. The gene calls are TRBV4-1 and TRBJ1-5, with D possibly being TRBD1 (6 bases). The CDR3 is 14 residues long. Trimming removed 3 bases at V and 7 bases at J, with 13 bases between. The germline V gene encodes CDR1 MGHRA and CDR2 YSYEKL. For the CDR3, the DNA is TGCGCCAGCAGCCAGGATATACAGGGCCAGCCCCAGCATTTT. This sequence encodes CASSQDIQGQPQHF.

V gene TRBV5-1 combines with J gene TRBJ1-1, with D unclear. There are 14 residues in the CDR3. Trimming pared 4 bases from V and 2 bases from J, leaving 12 bases between. From germline, CDR1 is SGHRS and CDR2 YFSETQ. CDR3: CASSLPVLNTEAFF. The CDR3 coding sequence is TGCGCCAGCAGCCTCCCAGTTCTTAACACTGAAGCTTTCTTT.

V usage is TRBV28 and J usage is TRBJ2-1; 7 bases agree with TRBD2. CDR3 length: 17 amino acids. Trimming removed 1 base from V and 2 bases from J; junction bases left unmatched: 8. Germline V lookup: CDR1 MDHEN, CDR2 SYDVKM. In DNA, the CDR3 is TGTGCCAGCAGTTTATACGGGGGAGGGCCTCCCTACAATGAGCAGTTCTTC. Amino acid sequence: CASSLYGGGPPYNEQFF.

The chain is built from TRBV10-3 and TRBJ2-1; 10 positions agree with TRBD2. The CDR3 has 15 amino acids. V lost 3 bases, J lost 6 bases, and 5 bases stayed unmatched. Germline V gives CDR1 ENHRY, CDR2 SYGVKD. CDR3: CAISDRTSGINEQFF. In DNA, the CDR3 is TGTGCCATCAGTGATCGAACTAGCGGGATCAATGAGCAGTTCTTC.

The J gene is TRBJ1-2, the V gene TRBV5-8; tentative D call: TRBD1 (5 bases). V was cut by 3 bases and J by 4 bases, with 16 bases left in between. CDR3 length equals 15 residues. Looked up from germline, CDR1 is SGHTS and CDR2 is YDEGEE. CDR3 bases: TGTGCCAGCAGCTGGCGGGACGGACCAAGCTATGGCTACACCTTC. Its protein product is CASSWRDGPSYGYTF.

The rearrangement joins TRBV6-5 to TRBJ2-3; a weak D match, TRBD1 (6 bases). V gave up 4 bases and J gave up 10 bases, with 15 bases separating them. The CDR3 is made up of 13 amino acids. Per the germline V gene, CDR1 is MNHEY and CDR2 is SVGAGI. This CDR3 is CASSCRQARSQYF. CDR3 DNA sequence: TGTGCCAGCAGTTGCCGACAGGCTCGGTCGCAGTATTTT.

This chain connects TRBV28 to TRBJ2-7, with 7 bases fitting TRBD1. V lost 6 bases to trimming and J lost 2 bases; unmatched junction nucleotides: 7. Per the germline V gene, CDR1 is MDHEN and CDR2 is SYDVKM. The CDR3 contains 14 residues. CDR3 sequence (DNA): TGTGCCAGCAGCCTACGACAGGGAACCTACGAGCAGTACTTC. It translates to CASSLRQGTYEQYF. Full variable domain (remainder filled in from reference TRBV28 and TRBJ2-7): DVKVTQSSRYLVKRTGEKVFLECVQDMDHENMFWYRQDPGLGLRLIYFSYDVKMKEKGDIPEGYSVSREKKERFSLILESASTNQTSMYLCASSLRQGTYEQYFGPGTRLTVT.

The chain employs TRBV27 and TRBJ1-1, with a weak D call TRBD1 (5 bases). The ends were cut back, 7 bases at V and 9 bases at J, with 12 bases in the middle. This CDR3 has 11 amino acids. CDR1 is MNHEY and CDR2 is SMNVEV in the germline V gene (reference sequence). The CDR3 reads CASNSGAQAFF. The CDR3 coding sequence is TGTGCCAGCAACAGCGGGGCCCAAGCTTTCTTT.

The chain links TRBV5-6 to TRBJ2-1; the match to TRBD2 covers 7 bases. The length of the CDR3 is 14 residues. J was trimmed by 8 bases and V by 0 bases; bases with no gene match: 5. Germline-derived CDR1 and CDR2 are SGHDT and YYEEEE. The CDR3: CASSLDGLVYEQFF. CDR3 nucleotide sequence: TGTGCCAGCAGCTTGGATGGACTAGTCTATGAGCAGTTCTTC. Supplemented by reference TRBV5-6 and TRBJ2-1, the full variable domain reads DAGVTQSPTHLIKTRGQQVTLRCSPKSGHDTVSWYQQALGQGPQFIFQYYEEEERQRGNFPDRFSGHQFPNYSSELNVNALLLGDSALYLCASSLDGLVYEQFFGPGTRLTVL.

The chain employs TRBV30 and TRBJ1-1, with TRBD1 identical over 10 bases. The ends lost 0 bases at V and 4 bases at J; junction bases unmatched: 14. Looked up from germline, CDR1 is GTSNPN and CDR2 is SVGIG (reference sequence). This CDR3 region has 18 residues. The CDR3 region has the DNA TGTGCCTGGAGTGTATCCCCCGACAGGGGGCTTCTGGGCACTGAAGCTTTCTTT. Its translation is CAWSVSPDRGLLGTEAFF.

This CDR3 is CASSQDRESYNEQFF. CDR3 nucleotides: TGTGCCAGCAGCCAAGACCGGGAATCCTACAATGAGCAGTTCTTC. This sequence joins TRBV28 and TRBJ2-1, with a weak D call TRBD2 (5 bases). In germline, CDR1 is MDHEN, CDR2 SYDVKM. Deletions cut 6 bases from V and 1 base from J, with 13 bases between. The CDR3 consists of 15 residues. The full variable domain, with the rest looked up from reference TRBV28 and TRBJ2-1, is DVKVTQSSRYLVKRTGEKVFLECVQDMDHENMFWYRQDPGLGLRLIYFSYDVKMKEKGDIPEGYSVSREKKERFSLILESASTNQTSMYLCASSQDRESYNEQFFGPGTRLTVL.

V usage is TRBV14 and J usage is TRBJ2-7; D ambiguous. The CDR3 consists of 14 residues. Trimming stripped 4 bases from V and 4 bases from J, with 14 bases between. The germline gives CDR1 SGHDN, CDR2 FVKESK. CDR3 residues: CASSRGRPAYEQYF. The CDR3 DNA reads as TGTGCCAGCAGCCGCGGCAGACCTGCTTACGAGCAGTACTTC.